Sequencing of this T cell receptor beta chain was carried out in a study of blood T cell repertoires in COVID-19. Germline lookup yields CDR1 LGHNA and CDR2 YNFKEQ. The CDR3 extends over 16 amino acids. V lost 0 bases to trimming and J lost 5 bases, with 13 bases between them. Here immunoSEQ multiplex PCR was the method, and the copy in TCRdb shows in-frame clones only, minus some. The sample carries some 670,000 clones, 90% recorded once. This chain joins TRBV4-2 and TRBJ2-2; D gene unclear. This clonotype was obtained from a woman younger than 30 with acute or convalescent COVID-19. The source material was peripheral blood. Written as DNA, the CDR3 is TGTGCCAGCAGCCAAGATTTAAACTTGTGGACCGGGGAGCTGTTTTTT. It codes for CASSQDLNLWTGELFF.